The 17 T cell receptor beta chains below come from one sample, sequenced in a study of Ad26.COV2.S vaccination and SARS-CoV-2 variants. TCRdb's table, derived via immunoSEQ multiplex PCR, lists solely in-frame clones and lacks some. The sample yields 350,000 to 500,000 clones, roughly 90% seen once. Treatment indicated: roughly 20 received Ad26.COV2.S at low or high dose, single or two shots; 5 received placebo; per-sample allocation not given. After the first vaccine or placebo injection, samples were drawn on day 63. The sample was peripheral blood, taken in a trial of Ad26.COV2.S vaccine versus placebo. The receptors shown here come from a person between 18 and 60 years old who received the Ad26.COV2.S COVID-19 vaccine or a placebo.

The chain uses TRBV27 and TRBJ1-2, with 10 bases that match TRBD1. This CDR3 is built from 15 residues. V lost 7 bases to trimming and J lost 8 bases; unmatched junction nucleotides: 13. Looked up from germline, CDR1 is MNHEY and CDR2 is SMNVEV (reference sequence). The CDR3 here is CASTTRPGQGTGYTF. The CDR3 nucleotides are TGTGCCAGCACCACCAGACCGGGACAGGGGACGGGCTACACCTTC.

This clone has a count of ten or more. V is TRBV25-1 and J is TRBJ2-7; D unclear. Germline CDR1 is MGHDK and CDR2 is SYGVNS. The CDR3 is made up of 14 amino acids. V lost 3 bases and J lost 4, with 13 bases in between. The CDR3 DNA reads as TGTGCCAGCAGTGATCTAGGAGACAAGTACGAGCAGTACTTC. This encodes CASSDLGDKYEQYF.

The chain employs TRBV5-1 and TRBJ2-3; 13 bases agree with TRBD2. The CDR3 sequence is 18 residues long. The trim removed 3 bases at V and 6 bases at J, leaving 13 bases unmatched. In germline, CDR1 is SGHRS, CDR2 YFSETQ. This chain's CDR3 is CASSSTGTSGESSDTQYF. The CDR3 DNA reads TGCGCCAGCAGCTCCACCGGGACTAGCGGGGAAAGCTCGGATACGCAGTATTTT. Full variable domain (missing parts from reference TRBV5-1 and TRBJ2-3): KAGVTQTPRYLIKTRGQQVTLSCSPISGHRSVSWYQQTPGQGLQFLFEYFSETQRNKGNFPGRFSGRQFSNSRSEMNVSTLELGDSALYLCASSSTGTSGESSDTQYFGPGTRLTVL.

The DNA for the CDR3 is TGTGCCAGCAGTTACGGGACTAGCGGGTCTTCCAGTTCCTACAATGAGCAGTTCTTC. It specifies CASSYGTSGSSSSYNEQFF. This chain joins TRBV6-7 and TRBJ2-1, with 12 bases that match TRBD2. TRBV6-7 falls under the ORF class, with uncertain function. The CDR3 is made up of 19 amino acids. The V segment lost 2 bases and the J segment 1 base; nucleotides outside the gene matches: 9.

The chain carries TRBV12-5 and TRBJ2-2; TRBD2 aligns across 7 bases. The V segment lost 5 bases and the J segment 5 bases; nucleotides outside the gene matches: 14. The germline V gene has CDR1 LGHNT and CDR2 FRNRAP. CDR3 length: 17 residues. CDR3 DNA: TGTGCTAGTGGTGCCTCCGTAGGAGCGGGGTGGACCGGGGAGCTGTTTTTT. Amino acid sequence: CASGASVGAGWTGELFF.

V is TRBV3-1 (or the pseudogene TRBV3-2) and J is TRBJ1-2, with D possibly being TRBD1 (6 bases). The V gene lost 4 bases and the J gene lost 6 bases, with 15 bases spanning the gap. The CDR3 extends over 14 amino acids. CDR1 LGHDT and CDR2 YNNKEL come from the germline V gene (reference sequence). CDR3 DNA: TGTGCCAGCAGCCCCAGGGGAGAAGAAAATGGCTACACCTTC. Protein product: CASSPRGEENGYTF.

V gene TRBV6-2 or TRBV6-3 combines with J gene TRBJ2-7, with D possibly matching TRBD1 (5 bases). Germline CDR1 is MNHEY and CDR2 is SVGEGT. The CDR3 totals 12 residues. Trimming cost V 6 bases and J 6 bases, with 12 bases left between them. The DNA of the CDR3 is TGTGCCAGCAGCGGCAGGGTCGCCGAGCAGTACTTC. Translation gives CASSGRVAEQYF.

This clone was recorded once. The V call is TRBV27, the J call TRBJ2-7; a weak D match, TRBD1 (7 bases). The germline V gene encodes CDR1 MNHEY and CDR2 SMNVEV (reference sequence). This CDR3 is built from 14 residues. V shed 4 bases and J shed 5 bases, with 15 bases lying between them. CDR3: CASSSNRGGHEQYF. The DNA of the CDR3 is TGTGCCAGCAGTTCCAACAGGGGAGGCCACGAGCAGTACTTC.

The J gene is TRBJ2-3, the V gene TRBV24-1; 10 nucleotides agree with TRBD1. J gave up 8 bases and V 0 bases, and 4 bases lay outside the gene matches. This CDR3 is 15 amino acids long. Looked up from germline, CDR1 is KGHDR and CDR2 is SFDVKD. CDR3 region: CATSDLSRDRGTQYF. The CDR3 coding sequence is TGTGCCACCAGTGATTTGAGCCGGGACAGGGGTACGCAGTATTTT.

The CDR3 DNA follows: TGTGCCAGCAGTATGAGGAGGGTCAGGGAGACCCAGTACTTC. Protein: CASSMRRVRETQYF. The chain combines TRBV6-5 with TRBJ2-5; D might be TRBD2 (6 bases). Trimming left V 5 bases short and J 5 bases short, with 15 bases between. CDR1 and CDR2 (germline): MNHEY, SVGAGI. The CDR3 runs to 14 residues.

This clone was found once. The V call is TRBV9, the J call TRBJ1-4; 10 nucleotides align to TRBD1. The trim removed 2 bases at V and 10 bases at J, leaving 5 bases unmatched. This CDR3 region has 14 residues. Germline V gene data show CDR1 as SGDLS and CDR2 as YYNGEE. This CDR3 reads CASSVGQGEGKLFF. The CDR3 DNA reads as TGTGCCAGCAGCGTCGGACAGGGGGAGGGAAAACTGTTTTTT.

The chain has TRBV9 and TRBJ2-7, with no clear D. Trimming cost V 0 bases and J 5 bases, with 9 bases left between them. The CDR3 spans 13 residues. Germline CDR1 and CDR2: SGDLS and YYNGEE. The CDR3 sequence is CASSVATSDEQYF. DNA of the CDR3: TGTGCCAGCAGCGTAGCTACGTCGGACGAGCAGTACTTC.

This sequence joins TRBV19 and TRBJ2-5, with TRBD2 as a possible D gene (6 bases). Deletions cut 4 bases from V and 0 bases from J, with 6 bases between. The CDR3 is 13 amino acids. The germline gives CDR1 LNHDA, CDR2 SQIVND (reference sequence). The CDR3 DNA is TGTGCCAGTAGTAGGACTAACCAAGAGACCCAGTACTTC. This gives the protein CASSRTNQETQYF.

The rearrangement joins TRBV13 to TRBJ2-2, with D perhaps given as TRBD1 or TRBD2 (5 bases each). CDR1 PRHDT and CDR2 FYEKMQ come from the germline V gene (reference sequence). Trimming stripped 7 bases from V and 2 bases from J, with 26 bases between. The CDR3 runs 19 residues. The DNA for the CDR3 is TGTGCCAGCATGACTTTCCAAATATGGGGGTCCTCCAACACCGGGGAGCTGTTTTTT. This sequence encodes CASMTFQIWGSSNTGELFF.

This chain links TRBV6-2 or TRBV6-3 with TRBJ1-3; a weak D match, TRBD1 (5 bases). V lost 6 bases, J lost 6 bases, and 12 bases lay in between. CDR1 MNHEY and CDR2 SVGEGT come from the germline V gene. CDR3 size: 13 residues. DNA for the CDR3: TGTGCCAGCAGCGGCGGGGGGACAAACACCATATATTTT. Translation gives CASSGGGTNTIYF.

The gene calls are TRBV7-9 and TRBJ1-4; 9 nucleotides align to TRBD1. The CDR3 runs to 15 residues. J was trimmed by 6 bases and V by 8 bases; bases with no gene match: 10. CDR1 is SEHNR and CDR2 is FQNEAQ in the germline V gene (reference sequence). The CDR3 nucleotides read TGTGCCAGCGGATTGCGGACAGGGGTGGATGAAAAACTGTTTTTT. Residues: CASGLRTGVDEKLFF. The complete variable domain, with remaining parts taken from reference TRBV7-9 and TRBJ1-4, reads DTGVSQNPRHKITKRGQNVTFRCDPISEHNRLYWYRQTLGQGPEFLTYFQNEAQLEKSRLLSDRFSAERPKGSFSTLEIQRTEQGDSAMYLCASGLRTGVDEKLFFGSGTQLSVL.

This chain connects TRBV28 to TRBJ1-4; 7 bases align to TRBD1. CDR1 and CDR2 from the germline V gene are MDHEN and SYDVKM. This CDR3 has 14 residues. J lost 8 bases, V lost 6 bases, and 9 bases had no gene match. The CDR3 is CASRPEGAVEKLFF. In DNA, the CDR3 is TGTGCCAGCAGACCCGAGGGGGCGGTAGAAAAACTGTTTTTT.